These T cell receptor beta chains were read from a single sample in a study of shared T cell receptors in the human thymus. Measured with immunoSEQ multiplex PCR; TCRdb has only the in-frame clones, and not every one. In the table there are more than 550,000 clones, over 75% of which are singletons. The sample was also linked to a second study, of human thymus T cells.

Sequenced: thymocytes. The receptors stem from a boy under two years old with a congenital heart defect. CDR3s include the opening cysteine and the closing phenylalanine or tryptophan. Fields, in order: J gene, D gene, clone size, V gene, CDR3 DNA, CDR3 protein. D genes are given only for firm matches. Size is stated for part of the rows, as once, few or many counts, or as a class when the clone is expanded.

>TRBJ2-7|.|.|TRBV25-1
TGTGCCAGCAGTGATAATCGCCCAGAACATGGGGGGGAGCAGTACTTC
CASSDNRPEHGGEQYF
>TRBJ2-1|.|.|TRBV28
TGTGCCAGCAGTCCAGGACAGCGTTACAATGAGCAGTTCTTC
CASSPGQRYNEQFF
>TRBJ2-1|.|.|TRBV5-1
TGCGCCAGCAGCTCTGACAGGACTTTTCACTACAATGAGCAGTTCTTC
CASSSDRTFHYNEQFF
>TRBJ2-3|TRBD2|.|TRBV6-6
TGTGCCAGCAGCCCGCGACTAGCGGGGGTGTCAGATACGCAGTATTTT
CASSPRLAGVSDTQYF
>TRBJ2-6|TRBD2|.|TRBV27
TGTGCCAGCAGTTTAGCGGGAGGCCCTGGGGCCAACGTCCTGACTTTC
CASSLAGGPGANVLTF
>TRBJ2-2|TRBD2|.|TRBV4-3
TGCGCCAGCAGCCAAAAGTTTGGGGCGGGGGAGAACACCGGGGAGCTGTTTTTT
CASSQKFGAGENTGELFF
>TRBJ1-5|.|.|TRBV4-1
TGCGCCAGCAGCCAAGATCTAGAGTCGGGCAGGGTTGGTCAGCCCCAGCATTTT
CASSQDLESGRVGQPQHF
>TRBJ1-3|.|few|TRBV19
TGTGCCAGTAGTATCTCCAGGGCAGGGACTGGAAACACCATATATTTT
CASSISRAGTGNTIYF
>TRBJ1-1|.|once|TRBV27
TGTGCCAGCAGTTTTAATAAAGATATCCAGGGGTCGCTTTCGAACACTGAAGCTTTCTTT
CASSFNKDIQGSLSNTEAFF
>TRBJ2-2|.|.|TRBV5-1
TGCGCCAGCACTAATCTAACCGGGGAGCTGTTTTTT
CASTNLTGELFF
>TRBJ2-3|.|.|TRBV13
TGTGCCAGCGCTTCTATCGGGGCAGATACGCAGTATTTT
CASASIGADTQYF
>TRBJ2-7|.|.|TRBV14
TGTGCCAGCAGTCCCCTGAGGGGGAAGTTCTCCTACGAGCAGTACTTC
CASSPLRGKFSYEQYF
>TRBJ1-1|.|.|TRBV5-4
TGTGCCAGCAGCTTGGATACCGGCAGGGGTGATACTGAAGCTTTCTTT
CASSLDTGRGDTEAFF
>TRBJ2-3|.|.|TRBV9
TGTGCCAGCAGTCCAAAACTAGGACTCACAGATACGCAGTATTTT
CASSPKLGLTDTQYF
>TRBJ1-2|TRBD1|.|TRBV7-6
TGTGCCAGCAGCAAGTGGACAGGGTATGGCTACACCTTC
CASSKWTGYGYTF
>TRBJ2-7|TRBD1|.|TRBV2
TGTGCCAGCAGTGAGGACAGGTTCTCCTACGAGCAGTACTTC
CASSEDRFSYEQYF
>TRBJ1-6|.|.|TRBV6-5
TGTGCCAGCTACGAGGGAATGGATTCACCCCTCCACTTT
CASYEGMDSPLHF
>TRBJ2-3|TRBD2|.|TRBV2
TGTGCCAGCAGTGAATCGTATAGCGGGGAACCAGATACGCAGTATTTT
CASSESYSGEPDTQYF
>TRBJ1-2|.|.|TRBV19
TGTGCCAGTCGCCCACCAGGTCGCAATGGCTACACCTTC
CASRPPGRNGYTF
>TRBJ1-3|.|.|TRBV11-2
TGTGCCAGCAGCTTAGGTCAGGGATGGCTTGGAAACACCATATATTTT
CASSLGQGWLGNTIYF
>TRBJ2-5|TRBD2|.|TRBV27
TGTGCCAGCCGACTGCGGGGGGCCCAGGAGACCCAGTACTTC
CASRLRGAQETQYF
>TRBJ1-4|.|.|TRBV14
TGTGCCAGCAGCCAAGGGGGGGATAATGAAAAACTGTTTTTT
CASSQGGDNEKLFF
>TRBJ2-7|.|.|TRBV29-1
TGCAGCGTTGAAGGAACCAGGGTCCACGAGCAGTACTTC
CSVEGTRVHEQYF
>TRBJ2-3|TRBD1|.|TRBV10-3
TGTGCCACCAGGACAGGGGGACTCACAGATACGCAGTATTTT
CATRTGGLTDTQYF
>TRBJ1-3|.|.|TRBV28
TGTGCCAGCAGTTTTCGGGGGTCTTCTGGAAACACCATATATTTT
CASSFRGSSGNTIYF
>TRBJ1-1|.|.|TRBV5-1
TGCGCCAGCAGCTTGTTTTCGAGGGAGGGAAGTTTGAACACTGAAGCTTTCTTT
CASSLFSREGSLNTEAFF
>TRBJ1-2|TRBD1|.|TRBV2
TGTGCCAGCAGTGTGGTTGGGGACAGGGGCCAAGCTAACTATGGCTACACCTTC
CASSVVGDRGQANYGYTF
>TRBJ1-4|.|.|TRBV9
TGTGCCAGCAGCTCCAGGGGTAACTCGAATGAAAAACTGTTTTTT
CASSSRGNSNEKLFF
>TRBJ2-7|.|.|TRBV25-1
TGTGCCAGCTCCCGGACAGAGTTTCCCTACGAGCAGTACTTC
CASSRTEFPYEQYF
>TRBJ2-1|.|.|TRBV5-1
TGCGCCAGCAGCTTGAACGGAGATCCCTACAATGAGCAGTTCTTC
CASSLNGDPYNEQFF
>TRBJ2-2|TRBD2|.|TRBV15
TGTGCCACCAGCAGAGTGGTAGCGCGGGAGAACGGGCCCGGGGAGCTGTTTTTT
CATSRVVARENGPGELFF
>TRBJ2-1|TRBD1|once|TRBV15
TGTGCCACCAGCAGGTCCCAGGGGGCGTCCTACAATGAGCAGTTCTTC
CATSRSQGASYNEQFF
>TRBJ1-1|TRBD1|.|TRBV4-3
TGCGCCAGCAGCCCGGACAGGGAGACAGCAAACACTGAAGCTTTCTTT
CASSPDRETANTEAFF